This T cell receptor beta chain emerged from a study of vaccination effects on CD4 cells after COVID-19. Study as a whole: The study sampled a couple of convalescent patients 16 days and one week before vaccination.

Profiling relied on immunoSEQ multiplex PCR, and the TCRdb table lists in-frame clones only, not all of them. The profile covers 24,000 or so clones, with 65% to 85% appearing a single time and less than 20% taken by the ten largest. Study findings and constraints: Vaccine- and infection-induced clones showed marked clonal contraction late following vaccination.

Points on this clone: Its antigen is not identified.

Within the ViraFEST assay, antigen-specific CD4+ T cells underwent expansion with viral peptide pools prior to sequencing. The authors isolated CD4+ T cells after roughly 10 days of culture. PCR-confirmed SARS-CoV-2 infection occurred in the person between March and December 2020. Cultures of some 2.2 million PBMC per well contained about 10 IU/ml IL-2 plus 10 ug/ml peptides. The germline V gene has CDR1 SGHRS and CDR2 YFSETQ. J was trimmed by 3 bases and V by 7 bases; bases with no gene match: 3. The CDR3 is made up of 13 amino acids. The TCR originated in a human donor who had a prior SARS-CoV-2 infection. This rearrangement joins TRBV5-1 to TRBJ2-7, with 11 bases matching TRBD2. The specimen comprised CD4+ T cells from PBMCs cultured with HCoV-NL63 spike peptides, sampled before COVID-19 vaccination. This CDR3 reads CASATSGSYEQYF. The CDR3 nucleotides are TGCGCCAGCGCCACTAGCGGGAGCTACGAGCAGTACTTC.